The rows below give T cell receptor beta chains drawn from one sample of a study of CD8 T cells in ankylosing spondylitis. TCRdb passed the 5' RACE reads through MiXCR, listing each CDR3 protein once. The sample consists of fewer than 180,000 distinct CDR3 sequences, approximately 44% of them appearing once. Input material: synovial fluid, either unsorted or a sorted T cell fraction (not recorded which). Receptors originate from a male donor with ankylosing spondylitis. CDR3s include the opening cysteine and the closing phenylalanine or tryptophan. Fields, in order: D gene, clone size, J gene, V gene, CDR3 protein, CDR3 DNA. A D gene is named only where the DNA matches it firmly. Only part of the rows carry a size: once, few, many, or a class if the clone is expanded.

. | . | TRBJ1-1 | TRBV28 | CASSPLLWALNTEAFF | TGTGCCAGCAGTCCGCTTTTATGGGCCTTGAACACTGAAGCTTTCTTT
TRBD1 | few | TRBJ1-2 | TRBV5-1 | CATGTGLGFRGYTF | TGCGCCACCGGGACAGGCCTGGGGTTTCGGGGCTACACCTTC
TRBD1 | . | TRBJ2-2 | TRBV12-3/TRBV12-4 | CASIKYRGLPGELFF | TGTGCCAGCATCAAGTACAGGGGTCTCCCCGGGGAGCTGTTTTTT
. | . | TRBJ1-1 | TRBV5-1 | CASSLLSGTPNTEAFF | TGCGCCAGCAGCTTGCTATCCGGGACACCAAACACTGAAGCTTTCTTT
TRBD2 | . | TRBJ2-1 | TRBV27 | CASSKILAGGLNEQFF | TGTGCCAGCAGCAAGATACTAGCGGGAGGGTTGAATGAGCAGTTCTTC
. | . | TRBJ1-1 | TRBV3-1 | CASSSDPGRGAEAFF | TGTGCCAGCAGCAGTGACCCGGGCCGCGGGGCTGAAGCTTTCTTT
TRBD2 | few | TRBJ2-1 | TRBV7-7 | CASSPSGRYSEQFF | TGTGCCAGCAGCCCTAGCGGGAGGTATAGTGAGCAGTTCTTC
. | . | TRBJ2-7 | TRBV5-5 | CASSLFSVKYF | TGTGCCAGCAGCTTGTTTAGCGTTAAGTACTTC
TRBD1 | . | TRBJ2-7 | TRBV13 | CASSSGQSEQYF | TGTGCCAGCAGCTCGGGACAGTCCGAGCAGTACTTC
. | . | TRBJ2-1 | TRBV6-2/TRBV6-3 | CASSPRRTNEQFF | TGTGCCAGCAGTCCGCGGAGGACCAATGAGCAGTTCTTC
TRBD1 | . | TRBJ1-5 | TRBV7-8 | CASSLGTGAYNQPQHF | TGTGCCAGCAGCTTAGGAACAGGGGCCTATAATCAGCCCCAGCATTTT
. | . | TRBJ1-1 | TRBV20-1 | CSARADSRVTEAFF | TGCAGTGCTAGAGCGGATAGCAGGGTGACTGAAGCTTTCTTT
. | few | TRBJ1-5 | TRBV12-3/TRBV12-4 | CASSFRQGNQPQHF | TGTGCCAGCAGTTTCCGACAGGGCAATCAGCCCCAGCATTTT
. | . | TRBJ2-5 | TRBV3-1 | CASSHMGEVQETQYF | TGTGCCAGCAGCCATATGGGAGAGGTACAAGAGACCCAGTACTTC
. | . | TRBJ1-1 | TRBV30 | CAWRDFEAFF | TGTGCCTGGAGAGATTTTGAAGCTTTCTTT
TRBD2 | many | TRBJ2-2 | TRBV12-3/TRBV12-4 | CASSAGLAGAVTGELFF | TGTGCCAGCAGCGCGGGACTAGCGGGAGCAGTCACCGGGGAGCTGTTTTTT
. | . | TRBJ1-1 | TRBV7-2 | CASSLGSPEAFF | TGTGCCAGCAGCTTAGGGTCCCCTGAAGCTTTCTTT
. | . | TRBJ2-2 | TRBV9 | CASSVARTGELFF | TGTGCCAGCAGCGTAGCTAGGACCGGGGAGCTGTTTTTT
TRBD2 | . | TRBJ2-3 | TRBV11-2 | CASSPINPGLAGDTQYF | TGTGCCAGCAGCCCGATTAACCCGGGACTAGCAGGCGATACGCAGTATTTT
. | . | TRBJ1-1 | TRBV12-3/TRBV12-4 | CASTLRRTEAFF | TGTGCCAGCACTCTAAGGAGAACTGAAGCTTTCTTT
. | . | TRBJ2-5 | TRBV20-1 | CSARDRRNIGEAQYF | TGCAGTGCTAGAGATCGTAGAAACATCGGAGAGGCCCAGTACTTC
TRBD1 | . | TRBJ1-5 | TRBV4-3 | CASSQGRTGGQPQHF | TGCGCCAGCAGCCAAGGCCGGACAGGGGGACAGCCCCAGCATTTT
. | once | TRBJ1-1 | TRBV30 | CAWDSQGYTEAFF | TGTGCCTGGGACTCACAGGGATACACTGAAGCTTTCTTT
. | . | TRBJ1-5 | TRBV18 | CASSPGRGRNQPQHF | TGTGCCAGCTCACCTGGAAGAGGGCGGAATCAGCCCCAGCATTTT
. | few | TRBJ2-7 | TRBV6-1 | CASTQVWGQPYEQYF | TGTGCCAGCACCCAGGTGTGGGGGCAACCCTACGAGCAGTACTTC
. | . | TRBJ2-4 | TRBV4-1 | CASSQGAGLVKNIQYF | TGCGCCAGCAGCCAAGGGGCAGGGTTAGTCAAAAACATTCAGTACTTC
. | . | TRBJ1-2 | TRBV5-1 | CASSLARTGIRYGYTF | TGCGCCAGCAGCTTGGCCCGAACAGGGATTCGGTATGGCTACACCTTC
TRBD2 | . | TRBJ2-1 | TRBV27 | CASSPLAGYNEQFF | TGTGCCAGCAGTCCTTTAGCGGGCTACAATGAGCAGTTCTTC
TRBD1 | . | TRBJ1-2 | TRBV6-5 | CASSLPPTGYGYTF | TGTGCCAGCAGTCTACCCCCGACAGGGTACGGCTACACCTTC
TRBD1 | . | TRBJ2-7 | TRBV27 | CASSLLDRLKYEQYF | TGTGCCAGCAGTTTACTGGACAGGCTGAAGTACGAGCAGTACTTC
. | . | TRBJ2-3 | TRBV28 | CASRDAGTTDTQYF | TGTGCCAGCAGGGATGCTGGGACCACAGATACGCAGTATTTT
. | once | TRBJ1-5 | TRBV20-1 | CSATQGLNQPQHF | TGCAGTGCAACACAGGGATTAAATCAGCCCCAGCATTTT
TRBD1 | . | TRBJ2-1 | TRBV19 | CASSIIGTGPYNEQFF | TGTGCCAGTAGTATCATCGGGACAGGGCCCTACAATGAGCAGTTCTTC
TRBD1 | few | TRBJ1-5 | TRBV7-8 | CASSLVQGAGQPQHF | TGTGCCAGCAGCTTAGTGCAGGGGGCGGGTCAGCCCCAGCATTTT
. | few | TRBJ1-2 | TRBV6-1 | CASSPPGTGLGGYTF | TGTGCCAGCAGCCCCCCCGGAACGGGGTTGGGTGGCTACACCTTC
TRBD2 | few | TRBJ2-1 | TRBV20-1 | CSAMGLAGHNEQFF | TGCAGTGCTATGGGACTAGCGGGCCACAATGAGCAGTTCTTC
. | . | TRBJ1-1 | TRBV7-9 | CASSLLWETEAFF | TGTGCCAGCAGCTTATTATGGGAAACTGAAGCTTTCTTT
. | . | TRBJ2-1 | TRBV16 | CASSQPQIYNEQFF | TGTGCCAGCAGCCAACCCCAGATCTACAATGAGCAGTTCTTC
. | few | TRBJ2-7 | TRBV27 | CASSLDSGSEQYF | TGTGCCAGCAGTTTAGACAGTGGTAGCGAGCAGTACTTC
TRBD2 | . | TRBJ2-2 | TRBV12-3/TRBV12-4 | CASSLPLAGANTGELFF | TGTGCCAGCAGTTTACCCCTTGCGGGAGCGAACACCGGGGAGCTGTTTTTT
TRBD2 | . | TRBJ2-4 | TRBV7-2 | CASSPPGTSPYIQYF | TGTGCCAGCAGCCCCCCCGGGACTAGCCCTTACATTCAGTACTTC
. | . | TRBJ2-1 | TRBV5-6 | CASSLAGTGSYNEQFF | TGTGCCAGCAGCTTGGCAGGGACCGGCTCCTACAATGAGCAGTTCTTC
TRBD2 | few | TRBJ2-7 | TRBV27 | CATQRGVDYEQYF | TGTGCCACCCAGCGGGGAGTCGACTACGAGCAGTACTTC
. | . | TRBJ2-3 | TRBV12-3/TRBV12-4 | CASSPPGHTDTQYF | TGTGCCAGCAGCCCCCCGGGGCACACAGATACGCAGTATTTT
. | . | TRBJ2-7 | TRBV11-2 | CASAGSVYEQYF | TGTGCCAGCGCAGGTTCGGTCTACGAGCAGTACTTC
. | . | TRBJ2-1 | TRBV10-3 | CAISVFALRTYNEQFF | TGTGCCATCAGCGTCTTCGCGTTGCGGACCTACAATGAGCAGTTCTTC
. | few | TRBJ1-1 | TRBV28 | CASSLCAMCNTEAFF | TGTGCCAGCAGTTTATGTGCTATGTGTAACACTGAAGCTTTCTTT
TRBD2 | . | TRBJ2-1 | TRBV29-1 | CSVEVGLAGVYVSYNEQFF | TGCAGCGTTGAAGTGGGACTAGCGGGAGTATATGTCTCCTACAATGAGCAGTTCTTC
. | . | TRBJ2-6 | TRBV4-2 | CASSPNREAGETVGAGANVLTF | TGTGCCAGCAGCCCGAACCGGGAGGCAGGGGAAACTGTAGGAGCTGGGGCCAACGTCCTGACTTTC
. | . | TRBJ1-2 | TRBV12-3/TRBV12-4 | CASRAQRDQPYTIYGYTF | TGTGCCAGCAGGGCGCAACGGGACCAACCATATACTATCTATGGCTACACCTTC
. | . | TRBJ1-1 | TRBV13 | CASIFLGYRWRDTEAFF | TGTGCCAGCATTTTCCTAGGCTACCGATGGCGGGACACTGAAGCTTTCTTT
. | few | TRBJ1-5 | TRBV4-1 | CASSQDSQPQHF | TGCGCCAGCAGCCAAGATAGCCAGCCCCAGCATTTT
TRBD1 | . | TRBJ2-7 | TRBV2 | CASSEGGTGESYEQYF | TGTGCCAGCAGTGAAGGAGGGACAGGGGAATCCTACGAGCAGTACTTC